The 2 T cell receptor beta chains presented below share a single source sample, sequenced in a study of CD8 T cells in ankylosing spondylitis (dated by TCRdb to about 2017). Receptors were amplified or captured by 5' RACE. Sequencing instrument: Illumina HiSeq 2500. The raw public reads went through TCRdb reprocessing: fastp at Q25, MiXCR clone calling, in-frame beta chains kept. Rows with one shared CDR3 protein collapse into an entry with the most common genes and DNA. This sample comprises about 90,000 distinct CDR3 sequences, roughly 30% of them detected only once. The ten top clones hold 45% to 65% of the sample. The sequenced sample was blood, either unsorted or a sorted T cell fraction (not recorded which). The receptors stem from a male donor with ankylosing spondylitis or in good health (not recorded which).

The J gene is TRBJ1-6, the V gene TRBV5-1, with a possible D match to TRBD1 (6 bases). From germline, CDR1 is SGHRS and CDR2 YFSETQ. Trimming removed 6 bases from V and 7 bases from J, with 17 bases in between. The CDR3 has 15 amino acids. CDR3 amino acids: CASKPLGGANSPLHF. Written as DNA, the CDR3 is TGCGCCAGCAAACCTTTAGGGGGGGCAAATTCACCCCTCCACTTT.

The chain employs TRBV20-1 and TRBJ2-1; TRBD2 agrees at 12 bases. The length of the CDR3 is 15 residues. Unmatched junction bases numbered 2, after V lost 1 base and J lost 4 bases. CDR1 is DFQATT and CDR2 is SNEGSKA in the germline V gene (reference sequence). CDR3 coding DNA: TGCAGTGCTAGAGGACTAGCGGGAGTGTACAATGAGCAGTTCTTC. Encoded protein: CSARGLAGVYNEQFF.